These 27 T cell receptor beta chains were sequenced from one sample in a study of control samples from healthy donors and cancer patients. Produced via immunoSEQ multiplex PCR; TCRdb's table is partial and in-frame only. The sample includes some 76,000 clones, nearly 90% of them seen just once. Sample: PBMCs. These receptors came from a man aged 55 to 70 with lung cancer.

J is TRBJ1-4 and V is TRBV5-5, with TRBD1 matching over 11 bases. Germline assignment: CDR1 SGHKS and CDR2 YYEKEE (reference sequence). The CDR3 is made up of 17 amino acids. After removal of 4 bases from V and 7 bases from J, the junction contained 12 bases not matched to a gene. The CDR3: CASSDPPTGTGGEKLFF. The DNA of the CDR3 is TGTGCCAGCAGCGACCCGCCGACCGGGACAGGGGGTGAAAAACTGTTTTTT.

This sequence joins TRBV12-3 or TRBV12-4 and TRBJ2-1; no clear D gene. The CDR3 runs to 12 residues. Trimming stripped 2 bases from V and 12 bases from J, with 11 bases between. CDR3 in DNA: TGTGCCAGCAGTTTACTTGCTCGCGGGCAGTTCTTC. Translated: CASSLLARGQFF.

This clone was picked up a small number of times. This chain joins TRBV15 and TRBJ2-7, with D tentatively TRBD1 (6 bases). In germline, CDR1 is LNHNV, CDR2 YYDKDF (reference sequence). Trimming cost V 4 bases and J 6 bases, with 10 bases left between them. This CDR3 has 12 amino acids. In DNA form, the CDR3 reads TGTGCCACCAGCAAAACAGGGAGCGAGCAGTACTTC. Encoded protein: CATSKTGSEQYF.

The chain carries TRBV3-1 (or the pseudogene TRBV3-2) and TRBJ2-2; 7 bases are shared with TRBD1. Germline V gene sequence: CDR1 LGHDT, CDR2 YNNKEL (reference sequence). The CDR3 sequence is 16 residues long. V trimming: 3 bases; J trimming: 5 bases; junction bases outside the gene matches: 9. The CDR3, as DNA: TGTGCCAGCAGCCAGGACACGACAGGGAAAACCGGGGAGCTGTTTTTT. This codes for CASSQDTTGKTGELFF.

V usage is TRBV5-5 and J usage is TRBJ1-4; D is possibly TRBD1 (5 bases). The germline V gene encodes CDR1 SGHKS and CDR2 YYEKEE (reference sequence). The V and J ends lost 4 bases and 4 bases respectively, with 14 bases between them. The CDR3 spans 15 residues. The CDR3 DNA reads as TGTGCCAGCAGCCCGGGGGGTATCGGTAATGAAAAACTGTTTTTT. Translated, it gives CASSPGGIGNEKLFF.

The rearrangement uses TRBV9 and TRBJ2-1; TRBD1 agrees at 10 bases. J lost 5 bases, V lost 3 bases, and 8 bases had no gene match. The CDR3 sequence is 16 residues long. Germline CDR1 SGDLS, CDR2 YYNGEE. The CDR3 protein is CASSGRQGAWDNEQFF. CDR3 coding DNA: TGTGCCAGCAGCGGACGACAGGGGGCTTGGGACAATGAGCAGTTCTTC.

The V gene is TRBV6-4, the J gene TRBJ1-5; a weak D match, TRBD1 (6 bases). This CDR3 contains 14 residues. V was trimmed by 4 bases and J by 7 bases, leaving 14 bases between them. Germline CDR1 and CDR2: MRHNA and SNTAGT. Here the CDR3 DNA reads TGTGCCAGCAGTGCCCTCAAAGGGGGACAGCCCCAGCATTTT. Residues: CASSALKGGQPQHF.

The chain uses TRBV4-1 and TRBJ2-7; a possible D gene is TRBD1 (5 bases). Trimming removed 0 bases from V and 6 bases from J, with 15 bases in between. The germline V gene has CDR1 MGHRA and CDR2 YSYEKL. This CDR3 is built from 15 residues. The DNA of the CDR3 is TGCGCCAGCAGCCAAGAAGTTGGGGCCAAGGGCGAGCAGTACGTC. Residues: CASSQEVGAKGEQYV.

This clone was counted only a few times. The V call is TRBV5-6, the J call TRBJ1-2, with TRBD1 as a possible D gene (6 bases). Trimming took 0 bases from V and 5 from J, leaving 20 bases between them. There are 17 residues in the CDR3. Germline CDR1 and CDR2: SGHDT and YYEEEE. This chain's CDR3 is CASSLAFGGRVYYGYTF. DNA for the CDR3: TGTGCCAGCAGCTTGGCCTTCGGGGGGCGCGTTTATTATGGCTACACCTTC.

This clone was observed a single time. The rearrangement uses TRBV6-5 and TRBJ1-1; D gene uncertain. Germline-derived CDR1 and CDR2 are MNHEY and SVGAGI. Trimming took 6 bases from V and 4 from J, leaving 12 bases between them. The CDR3 length is 13 residues. CDR3 protein: CASSTTGGTEAFF. CDR3 bases: TGTGCCAGCAGCACGACGGGAGGCACTGAAGCTTTCTTT.

The chain carries TRBV6-6 and TRBJ2-3, with D hard to call. In germline, CDR1 is MNHNY, CDR2 SVGAGI (reference sequence). The CDR3 has 12 residues. Trimming cost V 3 bases and J 6 bases, with 7 bases left between them. The CDR3 reads CASSYYGDTQYF. CDR3 nucleotides: TGTGCCAGCAGTTATTATGGGGATACGCAGTATTTT.

The chain has TRBV6-5 and TRBJ2-3; D ambiguous. V lost 3 bases and J 7 bases, leaving 8 bases between the germline ends. CDR3 length equals 12 residues. Germline V gene sequence: CDR1 MNHEY, CDR2 SVGAGI. The CDR3 nucleotides are TGTGCCAGCAGTTATGGGTCGTATACGCAGTATTTT. Residues: CASSYGSYTQYF.

The rearrangement uses TRBV2 and TRBJ2-3, with 15 bases fitting TRBD2. CDR1 and CDR2 from the germline V gene are SNHLY and FYNNEI. The CDR3 is made up of 18 amino acids. V dropped 6 bases and J dropped 0; count of bases not matched to a gene: 7. CDR3 DNA: TGTGCCAGCAGGGGCGGACTAGCGGGGGGGCTGAGCACAGATACGCAGTATTTT. This encodes CASRGGLAGGLSTDTQYF.

J is TRBJ2-5 and V is TRBV6-1, with a possible D match to TRBD1 (6 bases). The V and J ends lost 2 bases and 5 bases respectively, with 24 bases between them. The CDR3 is 18 residues long. Germline V gene lookup returns CDR1 MNHNS and CDR2 SASEGT. CDR3 nucleotides: TGTGCCAGCAGTGAACGGGTAGGGCCCGCTGTTCAGGGGGAGACCCAGTACTTC. It yields the protein CASSERVGPAVQGETQYF.

The chain joins TRBV7-8 to TRBJ2-7; no clear D gene. Germline CDR1 reads SGHVS; CDR2 reads FQNEAQ. The CDR3 sequence is 15 residues long. V lost 0 bases and J lost 0, with 9 bases in between. CDR3: CASSLAPDRSYEQYF. For the CDR3, the DNA is TGTGCCAGCAGCTTAGCTCCGGACCGCTCCTACGAGCAGTACTTC.

In its sample, this clone was seen a few times. The rearrangement joins TRBV2 to TRBJ2-1; 7 bases are a match to TRBD1. Germline V gene data show CDR1 as SNHLY and CDR2 as FYNNEI. The ends lost 2 bases at V and 2 bases at J; junction bases unmatched: 6. The CDR3 sequence is 16 residues long. The CDR3 nucleotides are TGTGCCAGCAGTGAATTGGGAAGGGGGCCCTACAATGAGCAGTTCTTC. Its protein is CASSELGRGPYNEQFF.

The chain links TRBV7-2 to TRBJ2-1; D gene uncertain. CDR1 SGHTA and CDR2 FQGNSA come from the germline V gene. Between the trimmed V and J ends, which lost 2 bases and 9 bases, there was a span of 11 bases. The CDR3 extends over 13 amino acids. CDR3 in amino acids: CASSLKVQSEQFF. CDR3 bases: TGTGCCAGCAGCTTAAAAGTACAGAGTGAGCAGTTCTTC.

DNA of the CDR3: TGTGCCAGCAGCAGGGGACAGGTGGGGACTGAAGCTTTCTTT. Translation gives CASSRGQVGTEAFF. This chain uses TRBV5-5 with TRBJ1-1; 8 bases map to TRBD1. The CDR3 is 14 residues long. Looked up from germline, CDR1 is SGHKS and CDR2 is YYEKEE (reference sequence). J lost 5 bases, V lost 4 bases, and 7 bases had no gene match.

The V call is TRBV5-6, the J call TRBJ2-3; 10 nucleotides line up with TRBD2. There are 15 residues in the CDR3. J gave up 4 bases and V 4 bases, and 6 bases lay outside the gene matches. The germline V gene encodes CDR1 SGHDT and CDR2 YYEEEE. The CDR3 nucleotides are TGTGCCAGCAGCCCCCAAGCGGGGGGGGCAGATACGCAGTATTTT. Translated, it gives CASSPQAGGADTQYF.

V is TRBV27 and J is TRBJ2-6; D not resolved. The CDR3 sequence is 15 residues long. Trimming left V 0 bases short and J 2 bases short, with 5 bases between. Germline CDR1 MNHEY, CDR2 SMNVEV (reference sequence). In DNA, the CDR3 is TGTGCCAGCAGTTTATCTCGGGCTGGGGCCAACGTCCTGACTTTC. Translating it yields CASSLSRAGANVLTF.

This chain connects TRBV6-5 to TRBJ2-5; 8 bases fit TRBD1. The CDR3 extends over 13 amino acids. The germline V gene encodes CDR1 MNHEY and CDR2 SVGAGI. V lost 5 bases to trimming and J lost 4 bases; unmatched junction nucleotides: 3. The CDR3 DNA reads as TGTGCCAGCAGTAATCAGGGGGCAGAGACCCAGTACTTC. Amino acid sequence: CASSNQGAETQYF.

V and J are TRBV7-2 and TRBJ1-6; D not resolved. The V and J ends lost 2 bases and 8 bases respectively, with 7 bases between them. Germline lookup yields CDR1 SGHTA and CDR2 FQGNSA. This CDR3 contains 13 residues. CDR3 in DNA: TGTGCCAGCAGCTTACAAAACTATTCACCCCTCCACTTT. Its translation is CASSLQNYSPLHF.

This chain joins TRBV30 and TRBJ1-1; no definite D call. This CDR3 has 16 residues. Trimming left V 5 bases short and J 3 bases short, with 22 bases between. Germline CDR1 is GTSNPN and CDR2 is SVGIG (reference sequence). For the CDR3, the DNA is TGTGCCTGGGCAGGTGAAGGGTATGTCTCTCACACTGAAGCTTTCTTT. This gives the protein CAWAGEGYVSHTEAFF.

This clone was detected only once. The rearrangement links TRBV11-2 to TRBJ2-1; perhaps TRBD2 as D (6 bases). The V end was cut by 5 bases, the J end by 6 bases, with 17 bases between. The CDR3 runs to 15 residues. The germline gives CDR1 SGHAT, CDR2 FQNNGV. For the CDR3, the DNA is TGTGCCAGCAGCCCCTTCCTAGGGGACTTCAATGAGCAGTTCTTC. Translation: CASSPFLGDFNEQFF. The full variable domain, with the rest looked up from reference TRBV11-2 and TRBJ2-1, is EAGVAQSPRYKIIEKRQSVAFWCNPISGHATLYWYQQILGQGPKLLIQFQNNGVVDDSQLPKDRFSAERLKGVDSTLKIQPAKLEDSAVYLCASSPFLGDFNEQFFGPGTRLTVL.

V is TRBV11-2 and J is TRBJ2-7; the D gene is possibly TRBD1 (6 bases). The CDR3 extends over 13 amino acids. With 2 bases removed from V and 4 bases from J, the gap between germline ends came to 9 bases. Germline assignment: CDR1 SGHAT and CDR2 FQNNGV. CDR3 nucleotides: TGTGCCAGCAGCTTAATGGACAGATACGAGCAGTACGTC. The encoded protein is CASSLMDRYEQYV.

The chain combines TRBV12-3 or TRBV12-4 with TRBJ2-1, with TRBD1 identical over 8 bases. V gave up 6 bases and J gave up 6 bases; unmatched junction bases: 1. The CDR3 sequence is 12 residues long. The CDR3 loop reads CASRTGVNEQFF. The CDR3 coding sequence is TGTGCCAGCAGGACAGGGGTCAATGAGCAGTTCTTC.

In DNA, the CDR3 is TGTGCCAGCTCAGAGCTCCGGGACAGGCTAGCCAAAAACATTCAGTACTTC. Amino acid sequence: CASSELRDRLAKNIQYF. The chain carries TRBV18 and TRBJ2-4, with 8 bases that match TRBD1. Germline assignment: CDR1 KGHSH and CDR2 LQKENI. The V gene end was trimmed by 5 bases and the J gene end by 0 bases; junction bases not matched to a gene: 9. The CDR3 sequence is 17 residues long.